This TCR beta chain is drawn from a study of Graves' ophthalmopathy and Graves' hyperthyroidism. Whole-study results and caveats: Both a roughly 68% sensitivity and a 72.22% specificity characterized the model's predictions of ophthalmopathy progression.

There are 15 residues in the CDR3. Germline V gene sequence: CDR1 SNHLY, CDR2 FYNNEI. V shed 1 base and J shed 4 bases, with 8 bases lying between them. For repertoire sequencing, the TCR beta CDR3 regions were amplified from RNA transcripts. Following a first-round RT-PCR that used HTBI primers, a second-round multiplex PCR was carried out. TCRdb recomputed calls from the multiplex PCR reads with MiXCR, one row per CDR3 protein. The table records hundreds of thousands of distinct CDR3 sequences, under 50% of them present only once. Remarks on this clonotype: The antigen remains undetermined.

Sequenced material: peripheral blood. This rearrangement joins TRBV2 to TRBJ1-6, with D hard to call. The origin of this receptor is an adult man with Graves' ophthalmopathy. This chain's CDR3 is CASSEGIRYNSPLHF. In DNA form, the CDR3 reads TGTGCCAGCAGTGAAGGGATTCGGTATAATTCACCCCTCCACTTT.